The 11 T cell receptor beta chains given below trace back to one sample, sequenced in a study of shared clonotypes between healthy human individuals. TCRdb keeps only in-frame clones here, not all; method: immunoSEQ multiplex PCR. In the table there are 1 million to 1.2 million clones, 70% to 80% of which are singletons. The material sequenced was memory CD4+ T cells from PBMCs. Sample subset: CD45RA-negative fraction. The receptors stem from a man between 18 and 35 years old in good health. Some clones in this sample may be carry-over from other donors' samples.

This chain uses TRBV2 with TRBJ2-7; 7 nucleotides match TRBD1. With 7 bases clipped from V and 6 bases from J, the junction kept 6 bases outside the gene matches. Germline V gene sequence: CDR1 SNHLY, CDR2 FYNNEI. The CDR3 has 12 amino acids. This CDR3 is CASIGQAREQYF. In nucleotides, the CDR3 is TGTGCCAGCATAGGACAGGCCCGCGAGCAGTACTTC.

The V gene is TRBV7-6, the J gene TRBJ2-6, with D tentatively TRBD2 (5 bases). Germline assignment: CDR1 SGHVS and CDR2 FNYEAQ. This CDR3 has 15 residues. V was shortened by 5 bases and J by 0 bases, with 8 bases between the two germline ends. The CDR3 reads CASSPRVSGANVLTF. The CDR3 DNA sequence: TGTGCCAGCAGCCCGAGGGTCTCTGGGGCCAACGTCCTGACTTTC.

The chain is built from TRBV9 and TRBJ2-4; D is perhaps TRBD2 (5 bases). The germline V and J ends were trimmed by 4 bases and 5 bases, with 22 bases remaining between them. The CDR3 covers 17 residues. Germline CDR1 SGDLS, CDR2 YYNGEE. This CDR3 reads CASSPAPPTSNQNIQYF. The DNA for the CDR3 is TGTGCCAGCAGCCCCGCTCCCCCAACTAGTAACCAAAACATTCAGTACTTC.

In this sample, this clone turned up a few times. This chain links TRBV4-2 with TRBJ2-7; possibly TRBD1 for D (5 bases). The germline V gene encodes CDR1 LGHNA and CDR2 YNFKEQ. This CDR3 is built from 16 residues. V lost 1 base and J 2 bases, leaving 15 bases between the germline ends. This chain's CDR3 is CASSQAGFDSAYEQYF. In DNA, the CDR3 is TGTGCCAGCAGCCAAGCAGGATTTGACAGCGCCTACGAGCAGTACTTC.

The genes are TRBV5-1 and TRBJ2-2; TRBD1 matches 9 bases. V trimming: 4 bases; J trimming: 1 base; junction bases outside the gene matches: 5. The CDR3 consists of 16 residues. Germline CDR1 reads SGHRS; CDR2 reads YFSETQ. The CDR3 DNA sequence: TGCGCCAGCAGCGCCCCGGGACAGGGGAACACCGGGGAGCTGTTTTTT. It is translated as CASSAPGQGNTGELFF. Drawing the rest from reference TRBV5-1 and TRBJ2-2, the complete variable domain is KAGVTQTPRYLIKTRGQQVTLSCSPISGHRSVSWYQQTPGQGLQFLFEYFSETQRNKGNFPGRFSGRQFSNSRSEMNVSTLELGDSALYLCASSAPGQGNTGELFFGEGSRLTVL.

Points on this clone: This may come from a read error, since a much larger clone is one base off. V and J are TRBV7-8 and TRBJ2-1; 9 bases match TRBD1. Per germline, CDR1 SGHVS and CDR2 FQNEAQ. The CDR3 is 16 amino acids. The trim removed 5 bases at V and 4 bases at J, leaving 9 bases unmatched. CDR3 sequence: CASSLRNRGPYNEQFF. The CDR3 nucleotides read TGTGCCAGCAGCCTCCGGAACAGGGGGCCTTACAATGAGCAGTTCTTC. Drawing the rest from reference TRBV7-8 and TRBJ2-1, the complete variable domain is GAGVSQSPRYKVAKRGQDVALRCDPISGHVSLFWYQQALGQGPEFLTYFQNEAQLDKSGLPSDRFFAERPEGSVSTLKIQRTQQEDSAVYLCASSLRNRGPYNEQFFGPGTRLTVL.

The rearrangement links TRBV4-1 to TRBJ1-3; D gene unclear. The germline V gene has CDR1 MGHRA and CDR2 YSYEKL. The CDR3 totals 13 residues. V lost 4 bases to trimming and J lost 1 base, with 5 bases between them. CDR3 protein: CASSLGSGNTIYF. The DNA for the CDR3 is TGCGCCAGCAGCCTGGGATCTGGAAACACCATATATTTT.

This chain links TRBV30 with TRBJ1-1; TRBD1 matches at 8 bases. CDR1 and CDR2 (germline): GTSNPN, SVGIG (reference sequence). This CDR3 has 13 residues. Trimming removed 2 bases from V and 10 bases from J; junction bases left unmatched: 9. Here the CDR3 reads CAWSPTGVGGAFF. The CDR3, as DNA: TGTGCCTGGAGTCCGACAGGGGTAGGCGGAGCTTTCTTT.

The chain has TRBV6-7 and TRBJ2-3; tentative D call: TRBD2 (6 bases). TRBV6-7 is given ORF status, its function remaining uncertain. V was trimmed by 4 bases and J by 0 bases, leaving 14 bases between them. The CDR3 consists of 16 residues. CDR3 residues: CASSSNSGPSTDTQYF. CDR3 sequence (DNA): TGTGCCAGCAGTTCTAATAGCGGCCCAAGCACAGATACGCAGTATTTT.

The chain joins TRBV7-3 to TRBJ2-2; tentatively, D is TRBD1 (6 bases). The length of the CDR3 is 18 residues. V was shortened by 5 bases and J by 1 base, with 20 bases between the two germline ends. CDR1 SGHTA and CDR2 FQGTGA come from the germline V gene. In DNA, the CDR3 is TGTGCCAGCAGCGCCACGCCAGCCGGACAGCGGAACACCGGGGAGCTGTTTTTT. As protein: CASSATPAGQRNTGELFF.

The chain employs TRBV5-1 and TRBJ2-1; no clear D gene. The CDR3 runs 13 residues. V lost 4 bases and J lost 6, with 11 bases in between. Germline V gene sequence: CDR1 SGHRS, CDR2 YFSETQ. The CDR3 sequence: CASSNEPGNEQFF. The DNA for the CDR3 is TGCGCCAGCAGCAACGAACCGGGCAATGAGCAGTTCTTC.